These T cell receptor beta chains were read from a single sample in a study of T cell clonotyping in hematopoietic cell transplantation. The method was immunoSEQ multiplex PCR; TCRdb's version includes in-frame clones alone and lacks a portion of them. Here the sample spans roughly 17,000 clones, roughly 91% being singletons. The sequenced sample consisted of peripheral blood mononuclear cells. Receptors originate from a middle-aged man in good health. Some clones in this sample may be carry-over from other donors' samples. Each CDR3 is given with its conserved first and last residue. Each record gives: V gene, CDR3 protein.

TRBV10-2 CASSESKNPEAFF
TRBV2 CASSDRDGAYEQYF
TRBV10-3 CAIRDRASLGSYEQYF
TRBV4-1 CASSQGTGNSPLHF
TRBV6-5 CASSSGGWDEQYF
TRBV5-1 CASSISGSNEKLFF
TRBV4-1 CASSRTTNEQFF
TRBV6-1 CATYGGRLSYEQYF
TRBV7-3 CASSIGQGYNEQFF
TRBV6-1 CASIGQVSSYNEQFF
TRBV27 CASSPRTTSALYEQYF
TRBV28 CASSPLFVVYEQYF
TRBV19 CASSMGAFYRGGYTF